These 5 T cell receptor beta chains originate from one sample sequenced in a study of read filtering for tumor transcriptome and immune sequencing. From about 400 ng of RNA, a library with molecular barcoded alpha/delta and beta/gamma adaptors was made. TCRdb re-analysed the reads in MiXCR, keeping a single row per CDR3 protein. The table records about 58,000 distinct CDR3 sequences, 9% to 15% of them present only once. Material: a population of CD138-negative cells sorted from bone marrow. The receptors were gathered from a donor at least 40 years old with multiple myeloma.

At least ten counts were recorded for this clonotype. V usage is TRBV19 and J usage is TRBJ2-6; possibly TRBD1 or TRBD2 for D (5 bases each). The CDR3 spans 17 residues. The ends were cut back, 7 bases at V and 0 bases at J, with 16 bases in the middle. CDR1 is LNHDA and CDR2 is SQIVND in the germline V gene (reference sequence). The CDR3 sequence is CASMTGRGYSGANVLTF. The CDR3 bases are TGTGCCAGTATGACGGGACGGGGATACTCTGGGGCCAACGTCCTGACTTTC.

This clonotype was detected many times. The chain has TRBV5-1 and TRBJ2-2; 12 nucleotides line up with TRBD2. The CDR3 length is 17 residues. Trimming took 3 bases from V and 1 from J; bases not matched to a gene: 4. Germline V gene sequence: CDR1 SGHRS, CDR2 YFSETQ. The CDR3 sequence is CASSSLLAGGNTGELFF. CDR3 in DNA: TGCGCCAGCAGCTCGCTACTAGCGGGGGGGAACACCGGGGAGCTGTTTTTT.

This clonotype was observed a handful of times. V usage is TRBV7-9 and J usage is TRBJ1-1; no clear D. This CDR3 is 15 amino acids long. V dropped 1 base and J dropped 1 base, with 10 bases sitting between them. CDR1 is SEHNR, CDR2 FQNEAQ, per germline (reference sequence). CDR3 sequence (DNA): TGTGCCAGCAGCTTAGACTTGGGCAGGAACACTGAAGCTTTCTTT. It encodes CASSLDLGRNTEAFF.

This clonotype was detected ten times or more. V and J are TRBV24-1 and TRBJ2-3; no clear D gene. CDR1 and CDR2 from the germline V gene are KGHDR and SFDVKD. Between the trimmed V and J ends, which lost 3 bases and 3 bases, there was a span of 3 bases. The CDR3 runs 12 residues. Written as DNA, the CDR3 is TGTGCCACCAGTGATGGGACAGATACGCAGTATTTT. Amino acid sequence: CATSDGTDTQYF.

The chain has TRBV20-1 and TRBJ1-5; D perhaps matches TRBD1 (5 bases). The germline gives CDR1 DFQATT, CDR2 SNEGSKA (reference sequence). The ends were cut back, 1 base at V and 4 bases at J, with 17 bases in the middle. The CDR3 length is 16 residues. The CDR3 DNA reads as TGCAGTGCTAGAGGTTTCGGGGCGGGTACTAATCAGCCCCAGCATTTT. It translates to CSARGFGAGTNQPQHF.